One and the same sample provided the 13 T cell receptor beta chains below, sequenced in a study of blood T cell repertoires in COVID-19. Method: immunoSEQ multiplex PCR; TCRdb's copy keeps in-frame clones and lacks some. Of approximately 200,000 clones listed, about nine tenths were seen once; the top ten hold 2.7%. Sample: peripheral blood. These receptors were taken from a woman aged 60-75 years with acute or convalescent COVID-19.

V and J are TRBV11-2 and TRBJ1-3; 10 bases are a match to TRBD1. Trimming took 4 bases from V and 4 from J; bases not matched to a gene: 10. There are 17 residues in the CDR3. Germline CDR1 SGHAT, CDR2 FQNNGV. In DNA form, the CDR3 reads TGTGCCAGCAGCTCGCTCGCCGGGACAGGGGTCGGAAACACCATATATTTT. This gives the protein CASSSLAGTGVGNTIYF.

This chain joins TRBV20-1 and TRBJ2-5; D remains unclear. V dropped 2 bases and J dropped 3 bases, with 4 bases sitting between them. The CDR3 is 11 residues long. Per germline, CDR1 DFQATT and CDR2 SNEGSKA (reference sequence). CDR3 residues: CSARFKETQYF. CDR3 nucleotide sequence: TGCAGTGCTAGATTCAAAGAGACCCAGTACTTC.

This chain connects TRBV7-2 to TRBJ1-4, with D possibly matching TRBD1 (5 bases). Germline V gene lookup returns CDR1 SGHTA and CDR2 FQGNSA. This CDR3 spans 15 amino acids. The V gene lost 2 bases and the J gene lost 11 bases, with 18 bases spanning the gap. The CDR3 nucleotides read TGTGCCAGCAGCTTAAGGGGAGGGGCTACGGAGAAACTGTTTTTT. Its translation is CASSLRGGATEKLFF.

The V call is TRBV25-1, the J call TRBJ2-5, with TRBD2 matching over 8 bases. The V gene end was trimmed by 7 bases and the J gene end by 5 bases; junction bases not matched to a gene: 9. The CDR3 runs to 14 residues. The germline CDR1 and CDR2 sequences are MGHDK and SYGVNS. CDR3 in DNA: TGTGCCAGCAAAAAAGCGGGACTAGAGGAGACCCAGTACTTC. This gives the protein CASKKAGLEETQYF.

The chain couples TRBV5-3 to TRBJ1-4; D remains ambiguous. TRBV5-3 is sorted into the ORF group, with uncertain function. The CDR3 has 15 amino acids. The V and J ends lost 0 bases and 4 bases respectively, with 10 bases between them. Here the CDR3 DNA reads TGTGCCAGAAGCTTGGATGTGGAGTTTAATGAAAAACTGTTTTTT. Its protein is CARSLDVEFNEKLFF.

The rearrangement uses TRBV7-8 and TRBJ2-5; a possible D gene is TRBD2 (5 bases). V was clipped by 6 bases and J by 5 bases, with 16 bases between them. Germline CDR1 and CDR2: SGHVS and FQNEAQ. The CDR3 runs 14 residues. CDR3 residues: CASRATITLETQYF. The CDR3 DNA sequence: TGTGCCAGCAGGGCGACTATCACTCTCGAGACCCAGTACTTC.

This sequence joins TRBV29-1 and TRBJ2-5; tentatively, D is TRBD2 (7 bases). V was trimmed by 4 bases and J by 2 bases, leaving 14 bases between them. The CDR3 totals 14 residues. CDR1 is SQVTM and CDR2 is ANQGSEA in the germline V gene. For the CDR3, the DNA is TGCAGCGTTGTGGGGGGGGGCGGTCAAGAGACCCAGTACTTC. It codes for CSVVGGGGQETQYF.

This chain uses TRBV5-4 with TRBJ2-3; 9 bases fit TRBD2. V lost 4 bases to trimming and J lost 2 bases; unmatched junction nucleotides: 8. CDR1 is SGHNT, CDR2 YYREEE, per germline (reference sequence). The CDR3 covers 16 residues. For the CDR3, the DNA is TGTGCCAGCAGCCGCGGCGGGGGGGTAGTCACAGATACGCAGTATTTT. Protein sequence: CASSRGGGVVTDTQYF.

J is TRBJ1-2 and V is TRBV6-1; 11 bases match TRBD1. The CDR3 has 17 amino acids. Germline CDR1 and CDR2: MNHNS and SASEGT. J gave up 4 bases and V 2 bases, and 9 bases lay outside the gene matches. CDR3 protein: CASSERAGTGGGYGYTF. The CDR3 DNA is TGTGCCAGCAGTGAACGAGCGGGGACAGGGGGTGGCTATGGCTACACCTTC.

Of note for this clone: At one of its ends the junction is not consistent with the germline gene, which may arise from a read error. V is TRBV7-2 and J is TRBJ2-3; possibly TRBD2 for D (5 bases). Germline V gene data show CDR1 as SGHTA and CDR2 as FQGNSA. CDR3 size: 9 residues. The CDR3 region has the DNA TGTGCCAGCAGCTTAGCCGGGAATTTT. Translation: CASSLAGNF.

This chain connects TRBV18 to TRBJ2-2, with D tentatively TRBD1 (6 bases). CDR3 length: 15 amino acids. V lost 3 bases and J lost 2, with 10 bases in between. Germline values: CDR1 KGHSH, CDR2 LQKENI. Written as DNA, the CDR3 is TGTGCCAGCTCACCTCTACAGGGTAACACCGGGGAGCTGTTTTTT. It codes for CASSPLQGNTGELFF.

V and J are TRBV7-9 and TRBJ2-5; possibly TRBD1 for D (5 bases). Trimming took off 6 bases at V and 0 bases at J, with 11 bases between the two ends. Per germline, CDR1 SEHNR and CDR2 FQNEAQ (reference sequence). The CDR3 has 14 residues. CDR3 coding DNA: TGTGCCAGCAGTAGGGGCGCCAACCAAGAGACCCAGTACTTC. As protein: CASSRGANQETQYF.

The rearrangement links TRBV24-1 to TRBJ1-5; TRBD1 matches 7 bases. Unmatched junction bases numbered 5, after V lost 2 bases and J lost 5 bases. From germline, CDR1 is KGHDR and CDR2 SFDVKD. The CDR3 runs 15 residues. The CDR3 DNA reads TGTGCCACCAGTGATTCGACAGGGAGTCATCAGCCCCAGCATTTT. It is translated as CATSDSTGSHQPQHF.